Shown below are 30 T cell receptor beta chains from a single sample sequenced in a study of cytomegalovirus exposure and HLA in healthy donors (dated by TCRdb to the late 2010s). The library was obtained by the immunoSEQ multiplex PCR assay. What TCRdb holds here is the immuneACCESS table cut down to in-frame rearrangements. Part of the clones is not present; checked against another copy, under half of the missing clones reflect an unresolved V gene, and the others are unexplained. This sample holds 99,000 or so clones; around 86% were observed only once. The ten largest clones take up 4% of the sample. Source material: PBMCs. These receptors were collected from a woman between 18 and 29 years old in good health and CMV-seropositive.

V is TRBV2 and J is TRBJ1-1, with 11 bases identical to TRBD1. Germline CDR1 reads SNHLY; CDR2 reads FYNNEI. CDR3 length: 13 residues. The J segment lost 5 bases and the V segment lost 10 bases, leaving 6 bases of the junction unmatched. CDR3 in DNA: TGTGCCAAGCCCGGGACAGGGGGGACTGAAGCTTTCTTT. It is translated as CAKPGTGGTEAFF.

V gene TRBV5-6 combines with J gene TRBJ1-2; D gene unclear. This CDR3 spans 11 amino acids. Trimming removed 4 bases at V and 7 bases at J, with 8 bases between. Germline V gives CDR1 SGHDT, CDR2 YYEEEE. The CDR3 reads CASSAGGGYTF. The CDR3 DNA sequence: TGTGCCAGCAGCGCCGGTGGTGGCTACACCTTC.

V gene TRBV27 combines with J gene TRBJ1-3; 8 bases align to TRBD1. V was clipped by 5 bases and J by 3 bases; unmatched bases: 9. The CDR3 contains 16 residues. Germline loops: CDR1 MNHEY, CDR2 SMNVEV (reference sequence). CDR3 protein: CASSISGTGVGNTIYF. The CDR3 DNA reads as TGTGCCAGCAGTATTTCCGGGACAGGTGTTGGAAACACCATATATTTT.

The gene calls are TRBV15 and TRBJ2-7; 8 bases match TRBD2. Germline lookup yields CDR1 LNHNV and CDR2 YYDKDF (reference sequence). This CDR3 is built from 16 residues. J lost 5 bases, V lost 0 bases, and 9 bases had no gene match. CDR3 DNA sequence: TGTGCCACCAGCAGAGAGGCAGCGGGAGTTCTTAACGAGCAGTACTTC. Its translation: CATSREAAGVLNEQYF.

The rearrangement links TRBV28 to TRBJ2-1, with D maybe TRBD2 (6 bases). CDR1 is MDHEN, CDR2 SYDVKM, per germline. The CDR3 is 15 amino acids. V was clipped by 1 base and J by 2 bases, with 9 bases between them. CDR3 DNA sequence: TGTGCCAGCAGTTTATTAGCGGATGCCTACAATGAGCAGTTCTTC. This translates into CASSLLADAYNEQFF.

The CDR3 DNA reads as TGCGCCAGCAGCGATCAGGGGGGCCGAGAGACCCAGTACTTC. It codes for CASSDQGGRETQYF. The chain joins TRBV5-1 to TRBJ2-5; tentatively, D is TRBD1 (7 bases). Germline V gives CDR1 SGHRS, CDR2 YFSETQ. The V and J ends lost 4 bases and 4 bases respectively, with 14 bases between them. The CDR3 has 14 residues. The full variable domain, completed using reference TRBV5-1 and TRBJ2-5, is KAGVTQTPRYLIKTRGQQVTLSCSPISGHRSVSWYQQTPGQGLQFLFEYFSETQRNKGNFPGRFSGRQFSNSRSEMNVSTLELGDSALYLCASSDQGGRETQYFGPGTRLLVL.

This rearrangement joins TRBV28 to TRBJ1-5; possible D gene TRBD1, 6 bases. V lost 8 bases to trimming and J lost 2 bases, with 19 bases between them. The germline CDR1 and CDR2 sequences are MDHEN and SYDVKM. The CDR3 is made up of 16 amino acids. CDR3 sequence: CASEPWSNRGNQPQHF. CDR3 nucleotides: TGTGCCAGCGAGCCTTGGTCGAACAGGGGCAATCAGCCCCAGCATTTT. Together with reference TRBV28 and TRBJ1-5, the CDR3 gives the full variable domain: DVKVTQSSRYLVKRTGEKVFLECVQDMDHENMFWYRQDPGLGLRLIYFSYDVKMKEKGDIPEGYSVSREKKERFSLILESASTNQTSMYLCASEPWSNRGNQPQHFGDGTRLSIL.

V usage is TRBV4-1 and J usage is TRBJ2-2; D unresolved. Trimming took 1 base from V and 6 from J, leaving 6 bases between them. CDR1 MGHRA and CDR2 YSYEKL come from the germline V gene. The CDR3 covers 13 residues. In DNA form, the CDR3 reads TGCGCCAGCAGCCAAGTGGCCCCCGGGGAGCTGTTTTTT. Protein product: CASSQVAPGELFF.

This chain joins TRBV27 and TRBJ2-7, with D perhaps matching TRBD1 (6 bases). Trimming took 6 bases from V and 2 from J, leaving 17 bases between them. CDR3 size: 15 residues. Germline V lookup: CDR1 MNHEY, CDR2 SMNVEV (reference sequence). CDR3 coding DNA: TGTGCCAGCAGACCCTTTCAGGACAGTCCCTACGAGCAGTACTTC. Its translation: CASRPFQDSPYEQYF.

This clone was counted between two and nine times. The chain carries TRBV5-4 and TRBJ1-5; 7 nucleotides agree with TRBD1. The CDR3 contains 15 residues. Losses at the gene ends were 4 bases for V and 4 bases for J; bases not matched to a gene: 8. Germline CDR1 is SGHNT and CDR2 is YYREEE (reference sequence). As DNA, the CDR3 is TGTGCCAGCAGCAACGAGGGGGCCGGGAATCAGCCCCAGCATTTT. This gives the protein CASSNEGAGNQPQHF. The full variable domain, with the rest looked up from reference TRBV5-4 and TRBJ1-5, is ETGVTQSPTHLIKTRGQQVTLRCSSQSGHNTVSWYQQALGQGPQFIFQYYREEENGRGNFPPRFSGLQFPNYSSELNVNALELDDSALYLCASSNEGAGNQPQHFGDGTRLSIL.

The rearrangement joins TRBV2 to TRBJ2-1, with D possibly matching TRBD2 (5 bases). The CDR3 loop spans 14 amino acids. Trimming took off 7 bases at V and 4 bases at J, with 14 bases between the two ends. Per germline, CDR1 SNHLY and CDR2 FYNNEI. CDR3 protein: CASTGYSGYNEQFF. CDR3 in DNA: TGTGCCAGCACGGGATATTCCGGGTACAATGAGCAGTTCTTC.

The chain recombines TRBV10-2 with TRBJ2-5; 7 bases are a match to TRBD1. The CDR3 runs to 13 residues. V lost 5 bases, J lost 5 bases, and 5 bases stayed unmatched. Germline CDR1 WSHSY, CDR2 SAAADI. CDR3 residues: CASSTGDGETQYF. The CDR3 nucleotides read TGCGCCAGCAGTACAGGGGATGGGGAGACCCAGTACTTC.

The CDR3 nucleotides are TGTGCCAGCAGCCCAGGGAATCAGGACACCGGGGAGCTGTTTTTT. Its translation: CASSPGNQDTGELFF. V is TRBV9 and J is TRBJ2-2; D is possibly TRBD1 (5 bases). Trimming pared 4 bases from V and 3 bases from J, leaving 13 bases between. This CDR3 spans 15 amino acids. Per germline, CDR1 SGDLS and CDR2 YYNGEE.

This sequence joins TRBV11-2 and TRBJ1-2; 11 nucleotides agree with TRBD1. Per the germline V gene, CDR1 is SGHAT and CDR2 is FQNNGV. The junction had 12 bases not matched to a gene; V was cut back by 5 bases and J by 4 bases. This CDR3 is 17 amino acids long. CDR3 region: CASSASFRDRGAYGYTF. The CDR3 nucleotides are TGTGCCAGCAGCGCATCCTTCCGGGACAGGGGGGCCTATGGCTACACCTTC.

The V and J genes are TRBV4-2 and TRBJ1-1; D is unresolved. Deletions cut 1 base from V and 1 base from J, with 4 bases between. The V gene's germline CDR1 is LGHNA and CDR2 YNFKEQ. The CDR3 sequence is 13 residues long. In DNA, the CDR3 is TGTGCCAGCAGCCAAGGCAGGAACACTGAAGCTTTCTTT. Encoded protein: CASSQGRNTEAFF.

Concerning this clone: Within the sample, other DNA sequences also encode this same CDR3. The rearrangement joins TRBV18 to TRBJ2-3, with 9 bases lining up with TRBD2. CDR3 size: 15 residues. V dropped 3 bases and J dropped 0; count of bases not matched to a gene: 1. Germline lookup yields CDR1 KGHSH and CDR2 LQKENI. In nucleotides, the CDR3 is TGTGCCAGCTCACCGGGACTAGCTAGCACAGATACGCAGTATTTT. Translating gives CASSPGLASTDTQYF.

The chain joins TRBV27 to TRBJ2-3; D is unclear. The CDR3 loop spans 16 amino acids. Deletions cut 0 bases from V and 2 bases from J, with 12 bases between. Germline CDR1 reads MNHEY; CDR2 reads SMNVEV (reference sequence). The CDR3 spells CASSLSFTAATDTQYF. The CDR3 region has the DNA TGTGCCAGCAGTTTATCTTTCACGGCGGCCACAGATACGCAGTATTTT.

V is TRBV11-3 and J is TRBJ2-3; no clear D gene. The germline gives CDR1 SGHNT, CDR2 YENEEA. Trimming stripped 1 base from V and 1 base from J, with 9 bases between. The CDR3 extends over 15 amino acids. The CDR3 loop is CASSLGSPGTDTQYF. CDR3 sequence (DNA): TGTGCCAGCAGCTTAGGGAGTCCTGGCACAGATACGCAGTATTTT.

V and J are TRBV7-9 and TRBJ2-7; possible D gene TRBD2, 5 bases. CDR1 is SEHNR and CDR2 is FQNEAQ in the germline V gene (reference sequence). CDR3 length: 12 residues. Trimming stripped 5 bases from V and 6 bases from J, with 11 bases between. CDR3 in amino acids: CASSRGSGEQYF. In DNA, the CDR3 is TGTGCCAGCAGCCGGGGAAGCGGCGAGCAGTACTTC.

The rearrangement joins TRBV11-1 to TRBJ2-5, with TRBD2 matching over 7 bases. Germline V gene data show CDR1 as SGHAT and CDR2 as FQDESV (reference sequence). CDR3 size: 15 residues. V gave up 1 base and J gave up 5 bases; unmatched junction bases: 7. CDR3 amino acids: CASSLVGGIRETQYF. CDR3 DNA: TGTGCCAGCAGCTTAGTGGGAGGGATACGGGAGACCCAGTACTTC.

This clone was detected only a few times. The V gene is TRBV7-2, the J gene TRBJ1-5; D gene ambiguous. Germline lookup yields CDR1 SGHTA and CDR2 FQGNSA. V was pared by 1 base and J by 2 bases, with 15 bases between. This CDR3 has 17 amino acids. CDR3 amino acids: CASSLVPSGMGNQPQHF. CDR3 nucleotides: TGTGCCAGCAGCTTAGTGCCGTCGGGGATGGGCAATCAGCCCCAGCATTTT.

The chain couples TRBV5-1 to TRBJ1-2, with D tentatively TRBD1 (5 bases). CDR3 length: 12 amino acids. Per germline, CDR1 SGHRS and CDR2 YFSETQ. V lost 5 bases to trimming and J lost 5 bases, with 10 bases between them. This chain's CDR3 is CASRGVEYGYTF. CDR3 in DNA: TGCGCCAGCAGAGGGGTTGAGTATGGCTACACCTTC.

On this clone itself: This same CDR3 is encoded by further DNA sequences in the sample. This sequence joins TRBV27 and TRBJ2-7, with 11 bases fitting TRBD1. The CDR3 runs to 13 residues. CDR1 and CDR2 from the germline V gene are MNHEY and SMNVEV (reference sequence). Trimming cost V 2 bases and J 6 bases; bases outside gene matches: 0. CDR3 in amino acids: CASSLGTGGEQYF. For the CDR3, the DNA is TGTGCCAGCAGTTTAGGGACAGGGGGCGAGCAGTACTTC.

V is TRBV9 and J is TRBJ2-1; D is unclear. Germline V gene data show CDR1 as SGDLS and CDR2 as YYNGEE. V lost 3 bases and J 6 bases, leaving 7 bases between the germline ends. The CDR3 has 12 residues. In nucleotides, the CDR3 is TGTGCCAGCAGCGGTCCCTCCAATGAGCAGTTCTTC. Translation: CASSGPSNEQFF.

The gene calls are TRBV19 and TRBJ1-2; 7 nucleotides match TRBD1. V lost 5 bases, J lost 0 bases, and 6 bases stayed unmatched. CDR1 LNHDA and CDR2 SQIVND come from the germline V gene (reference sequence). This CDR3 region has 15 residues. CDR3 DNA: TGTGCCAGTAGTCCACGGACAGGACCTAACTATGGCTACACCTTC. Protein sequence: CASSPRTGPNYGYTF.

V usage is TRBV10-3 and J usage is TRBJ2-1, with 8 nucleotides matching TRBD2. The CDR3 length is 17 residues. The J segment lost 2 bases and the V segment lost 6 bases, leaving 12 bases of the junction unmatched. CDR1 ENHRY and CDR2 SYGVKD come from the germline V gene. The chain's CDR3 is CAIRGAGDGSAYNEQFF. CDR3 DNA: TGTGCCATCAGGGGAGCGGGAGACGGTAGCGCCTACAATGAGCAGTTCTTC.

J is TRBJ1-2 and V is TRBV6-5; D may be TRBD1 (5 bases). V dropped 6 bases and J dropped 8 bases, with 16 bases sitting between them. This CDR3 spans 13 amino acids. Germline values: CDR1 MNHEY, CDR2 SVGAGI. CDR3 in DNA: TGTGCCAGCAGCACCGCGCGGGACGGGGGCTACACCTTC. The encoded protein is CASSTARDGGYTF.

The rearrangement uses TRBV4-1 and TRBJ2-1, with TRBD2 matching over 7 bases. With V trimmed by 0 bases and J by 2 bases, 7 bases remained unmatched. The length of the CDR3 is 17 residues. Germline V gives CDR1 MGHRA, CDR2 YSYEKL. The CDR3 protein is CASSQDSGGRAYNEQFF. The CDR3 nucleotides read TGCGCCAGCAGCCAAGATTCTGGCGGGAGAGCCTACAATGAGCAGTTCTTC.

This clone was seen once. CDR3 DNA: TGCGCCAGCAGCTTGGGTTCGTTGTCTAGCGGGAGGCCACAAGAGACCCAGTACTTC. Its protein product is CASSLGSLSSGRPQETQYF. The chain has TRBV5-1 and TRBJ2-5; 11 positions match TRBD2. CDR1 and CDR2 from the germline V gene are SGHRS and YFSETQ. The CDR3 is 19 residues long. V was pared by 0 bases and J by 2 bases, with 12 bases of the junction left unmatched.

The gene calls are TRBV7-3 and TRBJ2-1; 9 positions agree with TRBD2. Trimming took 4 bases from V and 7 from J; bases not matched to a gene: 8. The CDR3 is 15 residues long. Germline V lookup: CDR1 SGHTA, CDR2 FQGTGA. CDR3 amino acids: CASSSGPAGGNEQFF. CDR3 bases: TGTGCCAGCAGCTCGGGTCCCGCGGGAGGGAATGAGCAGTTCTTC.